This T cell receptor (beta chain) was sequenced in a study of patients and donors after allogeneic stem cell transplantation. Germline-derived CDR1 and CDR2 are SGDLS and YYNGEE. V shed 4 bases and J shed 8 bases, with 21 bases lying between them. The CDR3 has 15 residues. Only a few counts were recorded for this clonotype. TCRdb re-called the RT-PCR reads through MiXCR, storing one row per CDR3 protein. The data contain about 960,000 distinct CDR3 sequences, roughly 17% of them singletons. Sequences were obtained from blood, either unsorted or a sorted T cell fraction (not recorded which). This clonotype originated in a human donor who was either an allogeneic HSCT recipient or a stem cell or donor lymphocyte infusion donor (not recorded which). It is not recorded whose cells these are; they may come from a transplant donor. The rearrangement links TRBV9 to TRBJ1-1, with TRBD1 as a possible D gene (5 bases). CDR3 loop: CASSPLTARLSEAFF. The DNA for the CDR3 is TGTGCCAGCAGCCCGCTGACAGCCCGTTTGTCCGAAGCTTTCTTT.